This T cell receptor beta chain is drawn from a study of cytomegalovirus exposure and HLA in healthy donors. In the PCR, 60 Vbeta and 13 Jbeta primers were used. Here immunoSEQ multiplex PCR was the method, and the copy in TCRdb shows in-frame clones only, minus some. The top ten hold roughly 3% of the sample, which has 150,000 to 200,000 clones, over 70% seen once. The length of the CDR3 is 15 residues. CDR1 and CDR2 from the germline V gene are MDHEN and SYDVKM. V was pared by 5 bases and J by 1 base, with 13 bases between. Findings and caveats of the study: The study listed roughly 150 cytomegalovirus-associated TCR beta chains.

Of note for this clone: The antigen is not known.

The sample was PBMCs. The source is a female donor in good health and CMV-seronegative. The genes are TRBV28 and TRBJ2-3; D is ambiguous. This CDR3 reads CASSALGGGTDTQYF. The CDR3 nucleotides read TGTGCCAGCAGTGCCTTGGGTGGAGGCACAGATACGCAGTATTTT.